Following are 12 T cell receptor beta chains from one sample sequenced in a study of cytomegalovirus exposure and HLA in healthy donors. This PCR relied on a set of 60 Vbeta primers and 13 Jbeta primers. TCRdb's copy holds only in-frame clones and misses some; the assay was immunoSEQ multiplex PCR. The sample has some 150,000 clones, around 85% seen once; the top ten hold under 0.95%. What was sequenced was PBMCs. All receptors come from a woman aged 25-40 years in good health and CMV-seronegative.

CDR3 DNA: TGTGCCAGCAGCCCCATAACTGGACTTAACACCGGGGAGCTGTTTTTT. This encodes CASSPITGLNTGELFF. The rearrangement joins TRBV7-3 to TRBJ2-2, with a tentative D call TRBD2 (5 bases). This CDR3 spans 16 amino acids. CDR1 and CDR2 (germline): SGHTA, FQGTGA. Between the trimmed V and J ends, which lost 5 bases and 2 bases, there was a span of 15 bases.

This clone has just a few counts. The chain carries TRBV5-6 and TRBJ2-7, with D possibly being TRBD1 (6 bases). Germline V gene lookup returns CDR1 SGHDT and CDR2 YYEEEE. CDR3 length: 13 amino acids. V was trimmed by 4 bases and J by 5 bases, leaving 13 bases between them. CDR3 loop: CASSRTGYDEQYF. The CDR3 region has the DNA TGTGCCAGCAGCCGTACAGGGTACGACGAGCAGTACTTC.

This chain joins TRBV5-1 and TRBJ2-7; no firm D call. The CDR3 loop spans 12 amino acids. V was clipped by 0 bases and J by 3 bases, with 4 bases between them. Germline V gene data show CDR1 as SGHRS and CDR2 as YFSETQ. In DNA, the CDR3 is TGCGCCAGCAGCTTGGACAACTACGAGCAGTACTTC. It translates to CASSLDNYEQYF. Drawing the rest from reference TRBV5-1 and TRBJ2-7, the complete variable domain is KAGVTQTPRYLIKTRGQQVTLSCSPISGHRSVSWYQQTPGQGLQFLFEYFSETQRNKGNFPGRFSGRQFSNSRSEMNVSTLELGDSALYLCASSLDNYEQYFGPGTRLTVT.

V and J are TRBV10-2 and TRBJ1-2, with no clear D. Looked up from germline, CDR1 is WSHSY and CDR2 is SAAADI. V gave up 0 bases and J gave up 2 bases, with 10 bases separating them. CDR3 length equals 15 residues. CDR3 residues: CASSESKAGNYGYTF. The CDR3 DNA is TGCGCCAGCAGTGAGTCGAAGGCAGGAAACTATGGCTACACCTTC.

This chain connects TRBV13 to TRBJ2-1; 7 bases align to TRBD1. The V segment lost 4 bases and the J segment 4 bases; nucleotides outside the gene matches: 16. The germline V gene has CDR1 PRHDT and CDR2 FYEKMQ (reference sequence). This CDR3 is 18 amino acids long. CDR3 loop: CASSSLRQGEVRYNEQFF. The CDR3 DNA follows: TGTGCCAGCAGCTCCCTCAGACAGGGTGAGGTTCGGTACAATGAGCAGTTCTTC.

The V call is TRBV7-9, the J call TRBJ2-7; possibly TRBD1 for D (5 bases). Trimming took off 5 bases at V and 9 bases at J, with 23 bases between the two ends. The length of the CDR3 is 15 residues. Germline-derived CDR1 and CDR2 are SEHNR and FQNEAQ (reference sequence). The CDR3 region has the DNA TGTGCCAGCAGCCAAGGGCGGTGGGGCAACCACGGGCAGTACTTC. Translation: CASSQGRWGNHGQYF.

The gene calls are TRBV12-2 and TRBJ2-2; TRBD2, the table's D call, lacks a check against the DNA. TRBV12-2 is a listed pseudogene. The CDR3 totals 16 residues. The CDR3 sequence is CASRHWSDSSTGELFF. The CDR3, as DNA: TGTGCAAGTCGCCATTGGTCGGACTCTAGCACCGGGGAGCTGTTTTTT.

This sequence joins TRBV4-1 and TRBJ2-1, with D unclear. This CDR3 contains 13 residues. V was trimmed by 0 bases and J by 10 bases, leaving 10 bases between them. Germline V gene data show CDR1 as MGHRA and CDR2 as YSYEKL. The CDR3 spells CASSQDQVREQFF. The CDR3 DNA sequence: TGCGCCAGCAGCCAAGATCAGGTTCGAGAGCAGTTCTTC.

In DNA, the CDR3 is TGTGCCAGCAGGATGGAGGAGGGCCGATACGAGCAGTACTTC. It yields the protein CASRMEEGRYEQYF. The chain employs TRBV5-4 and TRBJ2-7; a possible D gene is TRBD2 (6 bases). Germline V gene data show CDR1 as SGHNT and CDR2 as YYREEE (reference sequence). The CDR3 consists of 14 residues. The ends were cut back, 5 bases at V and 4 bases at J, with 16 bases in the middle.

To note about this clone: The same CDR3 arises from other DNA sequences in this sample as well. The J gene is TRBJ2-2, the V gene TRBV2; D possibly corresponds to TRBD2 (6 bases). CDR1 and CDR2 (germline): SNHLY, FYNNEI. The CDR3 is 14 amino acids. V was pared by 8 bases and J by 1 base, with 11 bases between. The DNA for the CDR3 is TGTGCCAGCGTTATAGCGGAGAACACCGGGGAGCTGTTTTTT. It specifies CASVIAENTGELFF.

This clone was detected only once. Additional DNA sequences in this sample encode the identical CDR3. The CDR3 loop reads CASRARDPSSYNSPLHF. The CDR3 region has the DNA TGTGCCAGCAGGGCCCGGGATCCGAGCTCCTATAATTCACCCCTCCACTTT. J is TRBJ1-6 and V is TRBV2; D uncertain. The germline V and J ends were trimmed by 6 bases and 0 bases, with 15 bases remaining between them. The CDR3 length is 17 residues. Germline CDR1 reads SNHLY; CDR2 reads FYNNEI.

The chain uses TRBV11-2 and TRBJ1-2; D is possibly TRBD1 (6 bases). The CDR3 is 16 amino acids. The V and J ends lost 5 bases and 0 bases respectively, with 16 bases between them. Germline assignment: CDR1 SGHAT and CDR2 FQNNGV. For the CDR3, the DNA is TGTGCCAGCAGCCAAACAGGGAAGAGGGCTAACTATGGCTACACCTTC. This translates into CASSQTGKRANYGYTF.